One and the same sample provided the 5 T cell receptor beta chains below, sequenced in a study of technical replicates of blood from a few donors. Method: immunoSEQ multiplex PCR; TCRdb's copy keeps in-frame clones and lacks some. The data contain roughly 80,000 clones, 96% of them singletons. The specimen was T cells isolated from PBMCs. The receptors were sampled from a human donor in good health.

The genes are TRBV19 and TRBJ1-1, with 8 bases identical to TRBD1. Germline V gene data show CDR1 as LNHDA and CDR2 as SQIVND (reference sequence). The CDR3 has 19 amino acids. V lost 8 bases to trimming and J lost 4 bases; unmatched junction nucleotides: 24. The CDR3 DNA follows: TGTGCCAGTCCCCCTATGGGCACCCGGGACAGGAGGGAGAGCACTGAAGCTTTCTTT. This codes for CASPPMGTRDRRESTEAFF.

The rearrangement uses TRBV2 and TRBJ2-5; 9 bases agree with TRBD2. The CDR3 spans 15 residues. The V gene end was trimmed by 4 bases and the J gene end by 5 bases; junction bases not matched to a gene: 8. Germline loops: CDR1 SNHLY, CDR2 FYNNEI. CDR3 in amino acids: CASSVASGGHETQYF. The CDR3, as DNA: TGTGCCAGCAGTGTTGCCAGCGGGGGGCACGAGACCCAGTACTTC.

This chain connects TRBV4-3 to TRBJ1-2; D uncertain. Trimming left V 1 base short and J 0 bases short, with 9 bases between. Germline V gives CDR1 LGHNA, CDR2 YSLEER. CDR3 length equals 15 residues. CDR3 protein: CASSQVMGPNYGYTF. The CDR3 nucleotides are TGCGCCAGCAGCCAAGTCATGGGCCCTAACTATGGCTACACCTTC.

J is TRBJ2-1 and V is TRBV6-4, with 7 bases identical to TRBD2. The CDR3 sequence is 14 residues long. Looked up from germline, CDR1 is MRHNA and CDR2 is SNTAGT. The ends lost 3 bases at V and 5 bases at J; junction bases unmatched: 4. This CDR3 reads CASSEREEDNEQFF. The CDR3 bases are TGTGCCAGCAGTGAACGGGAGGAAGACAATGAGCAGTTCTTC.

The chain recombines TRBV10-3 with TRBJ2-3; D remains ambiguous. The V end was cut by 4 bases, the J end by 0 bases, with 11 bases between. CDR1 and CDR2 (germline): ENHRY, SYGVKD. This CDR3 region has 15 residues. CDR3 sequence: CAISASVFSTDTQYF. The CDR3 DNA sequence: TGTGCCATCAGTGCTTCTGTATTTAGCACAGATACGCAGTATTTT.